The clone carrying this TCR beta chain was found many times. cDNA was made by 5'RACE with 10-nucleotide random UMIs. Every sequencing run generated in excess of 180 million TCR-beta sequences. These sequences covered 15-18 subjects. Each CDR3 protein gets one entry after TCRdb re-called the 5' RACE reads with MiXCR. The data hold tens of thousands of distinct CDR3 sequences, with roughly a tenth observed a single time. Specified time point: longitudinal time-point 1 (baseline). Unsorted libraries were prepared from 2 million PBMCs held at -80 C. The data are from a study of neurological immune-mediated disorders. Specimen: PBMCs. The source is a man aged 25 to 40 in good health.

As DNA, the CDR3 is TGTGCCAGTAGTTCGGCCGGGACAATTCCTAATGAGCAGTTCTTC. Protein: CASSSAGTIPNEQFF. The chain recombines TRBV19 with TRBJ2-1; perhaps TRBD1 as D (6 bases). Germline values: CDR1 LNHDA, CDR2 SQIVND (reference sequence). The CDR3 is 15 amino acids. V lost 5 bases and J 7 bases, leaving 18 bases between the germline ends. The whole variable domain, remainder taken from reference TRBV19 and TRBJ2-1, is DGGITQSPKYLFRKEGQNVTLSCEQNLNHDAMYWYRQDPGQGLRLIYYSQIVNDFQKGDIAEGYSVSREKKESFPLTVTSAQKNPTAFYLCASSSAGTIPNEQFFGPGTRLTVL.